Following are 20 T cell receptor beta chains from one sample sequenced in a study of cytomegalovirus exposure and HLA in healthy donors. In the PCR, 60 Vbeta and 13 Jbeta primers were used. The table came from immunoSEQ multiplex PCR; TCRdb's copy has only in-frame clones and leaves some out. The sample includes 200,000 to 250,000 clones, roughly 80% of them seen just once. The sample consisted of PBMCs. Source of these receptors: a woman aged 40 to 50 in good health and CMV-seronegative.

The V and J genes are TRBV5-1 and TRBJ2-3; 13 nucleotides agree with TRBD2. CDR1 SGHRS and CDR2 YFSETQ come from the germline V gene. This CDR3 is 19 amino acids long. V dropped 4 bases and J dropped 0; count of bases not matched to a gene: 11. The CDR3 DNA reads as TGCGCCAGCAGCCCCCGGTTCGGGACTAGCGGGACTAGCACAGATACGCAGTATTTT. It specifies CASSPRFGTSGTSTDTQYF. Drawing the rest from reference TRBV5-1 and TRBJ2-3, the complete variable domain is KAGVTQTPRYLIKTRGQQVTLSCSPISGHRSVSWYQQTPGQGLQFLFEYFSETQRNKGNFPGRFSGRQFSNSRSEMNVSTLELGDSALYLCASSPRFGTSGTSTDTQYFGPGTRLTVL.

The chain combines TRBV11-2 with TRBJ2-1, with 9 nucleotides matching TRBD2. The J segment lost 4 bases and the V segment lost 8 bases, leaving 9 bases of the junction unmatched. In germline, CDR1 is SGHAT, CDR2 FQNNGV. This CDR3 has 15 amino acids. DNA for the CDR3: TGTGCCAGCCGTGGAGGACTAGCGTTATACAATGAGCAGTTCTTC. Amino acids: CASRGGLALYNEQFF.

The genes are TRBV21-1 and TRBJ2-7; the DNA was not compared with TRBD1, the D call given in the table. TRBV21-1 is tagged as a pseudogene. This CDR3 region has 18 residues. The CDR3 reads CASSKAICGQGDPYEQYF. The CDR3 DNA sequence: TGTGCCAGCAGCAAAGCGATTTGCGGGCAGGGGGACCCCTACGAGCAGTACTTC.

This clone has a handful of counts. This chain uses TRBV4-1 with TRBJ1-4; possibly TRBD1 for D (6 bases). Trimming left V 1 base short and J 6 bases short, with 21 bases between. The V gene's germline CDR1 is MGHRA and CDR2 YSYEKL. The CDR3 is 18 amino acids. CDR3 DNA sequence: TGCGCCAGCAGCCAAGGGAACAGGGTAACATCGTTCTATGAAAAACTGTTTTTT. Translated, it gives CASSQGNRVTSFYEKLFF.

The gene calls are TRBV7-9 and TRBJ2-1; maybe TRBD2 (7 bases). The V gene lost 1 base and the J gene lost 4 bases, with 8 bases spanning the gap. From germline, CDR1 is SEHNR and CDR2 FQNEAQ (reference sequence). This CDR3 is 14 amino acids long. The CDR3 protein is CASSLEGGYNEQFF. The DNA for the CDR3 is TGTGCCAGCAGCTTAGAGGGGGGGTACAATGAGCAGTTCTTC.

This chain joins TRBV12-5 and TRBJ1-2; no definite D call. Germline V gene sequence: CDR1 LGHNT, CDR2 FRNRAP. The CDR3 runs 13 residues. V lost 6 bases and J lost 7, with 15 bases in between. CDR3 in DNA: TGTGCTAGTGGCATAGACGGGTCCCTTGGCTACACCTTC. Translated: CASGIDGSLGYTF.

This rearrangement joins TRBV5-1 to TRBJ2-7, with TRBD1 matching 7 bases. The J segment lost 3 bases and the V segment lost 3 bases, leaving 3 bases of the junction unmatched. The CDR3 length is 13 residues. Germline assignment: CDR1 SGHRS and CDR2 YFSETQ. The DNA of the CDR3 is TGCGCCAGCAGCTCGGGACAGCGCTACGAGCAGTACTTC. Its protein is CASSSGQRYEQYF.

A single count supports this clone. CDR3 loop: CASSVLAGAPYEQYF. The CDR3 DNA follows: TGTGCCAGCAGCGTACTAGCGGGCGCTCCCTACGAGCAGTACTTC. The chain employs TRBV9 and TRBJ2-7; TRBD2 agrees at 8 bases. Germline CDR1 SGDLS, CDR2 YYNGEE. V lost 1 base, J lost 2 bases, and 5 bases stayed unmatched. The CDR3 is made up of 15 amino acids.

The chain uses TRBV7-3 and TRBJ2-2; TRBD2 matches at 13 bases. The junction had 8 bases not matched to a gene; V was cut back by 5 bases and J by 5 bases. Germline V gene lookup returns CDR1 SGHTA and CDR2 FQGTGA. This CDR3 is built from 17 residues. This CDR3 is CASSATLTSGRTGELFF. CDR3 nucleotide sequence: TGTGCCAGCAGCGCAACGCTGACTAGCGGGAGGACCGGGGAGCTGTTTTTT. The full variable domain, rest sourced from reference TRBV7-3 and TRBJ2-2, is GAGVSQTPSNKVTEKGKYVELRCDPISGHTALYWYRQSLGQGPEFLIYFQGTGAADDSGLPNDRFFAVRPEGSVSTLKIQRTERGDSAVYLCASSATLTSGRTGELFFGEGSRLTVL.

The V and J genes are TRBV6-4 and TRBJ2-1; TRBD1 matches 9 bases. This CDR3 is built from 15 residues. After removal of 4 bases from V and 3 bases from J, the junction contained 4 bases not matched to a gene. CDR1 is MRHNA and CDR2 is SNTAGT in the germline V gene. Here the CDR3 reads CASSVQGAFYNEQFF. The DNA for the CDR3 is TGTGCCAGCAGTGTACAGGGGGCTTTCTACAATGAGCAGTTCTTC.

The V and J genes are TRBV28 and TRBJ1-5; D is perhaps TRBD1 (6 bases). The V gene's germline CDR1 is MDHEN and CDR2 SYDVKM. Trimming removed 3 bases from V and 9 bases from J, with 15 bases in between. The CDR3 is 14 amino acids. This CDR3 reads CASSFDRNVWPQHF. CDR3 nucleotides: TGTGCCAGCAGTTTTGACAGGAATGTGTGGCCCCAGCATTTT.

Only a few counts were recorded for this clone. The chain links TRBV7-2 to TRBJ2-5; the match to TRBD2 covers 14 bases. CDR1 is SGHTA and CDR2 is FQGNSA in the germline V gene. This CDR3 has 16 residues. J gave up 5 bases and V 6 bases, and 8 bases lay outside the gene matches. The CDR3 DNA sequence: TGTGCCAGCAGTCGGGGACTAGCGGGGGCGCGGGAGACCCAGTACTTC. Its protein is CASSRGLAGARETQYF. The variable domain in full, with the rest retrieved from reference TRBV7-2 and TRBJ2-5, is GAGVSQSPSNKVTEKGKDVELRCDPISGHTALYWYRQSLGQGLEFLIYFQGNSAPDKSGLPSDRFSAERTGGSVSTLTIQRTQQEDSAVYLCASSRGLAGARETQYFGPGTRLLVL.

As DNA, the CDR3 is TGCGCCAGCAGCCAAGATCACCTAGCGGGAGTATGGGAGCAGTACTTC. It codes for CASSQDHLAGVWEQYF. The chain employs TRBV4-1 and TRBJ2-5; 10 bases agree with TRBD2. Trimming cost V 0 bases and J 11 bases; bases outside gene matches: 12. The CDR3 extends over 16 amino acids. Germline CDR1 reads MGHRA; CDR2 reads YSYEKL.

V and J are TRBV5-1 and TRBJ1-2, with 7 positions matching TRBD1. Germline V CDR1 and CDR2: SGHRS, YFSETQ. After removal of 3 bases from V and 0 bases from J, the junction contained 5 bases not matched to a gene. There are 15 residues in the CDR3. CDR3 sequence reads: CASSSPTGTNYGYTF. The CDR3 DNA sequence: TGCGCCAGCAGCTCCCCGACAGGGACTAACTATGGCTACACCTTC.

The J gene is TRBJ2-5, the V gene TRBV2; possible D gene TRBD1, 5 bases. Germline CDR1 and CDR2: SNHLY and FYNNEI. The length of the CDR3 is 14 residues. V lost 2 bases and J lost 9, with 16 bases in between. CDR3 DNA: TGTGCCAGCAGTGAATCTAGGGGCTTCGGTCCCCAGTACTTC. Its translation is CASSESRGFGPQYF. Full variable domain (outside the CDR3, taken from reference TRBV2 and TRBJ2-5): EPEVTQTPSHQVTQMGQEVILRCVPISNHLYFYWYRQILGQKVEFLVSFYNNEISEKSEIFDDQFSVERPDGSNFTLKIRSTKLEDSAMYFCASSESRGFGPQYFGPGTRLLVL.

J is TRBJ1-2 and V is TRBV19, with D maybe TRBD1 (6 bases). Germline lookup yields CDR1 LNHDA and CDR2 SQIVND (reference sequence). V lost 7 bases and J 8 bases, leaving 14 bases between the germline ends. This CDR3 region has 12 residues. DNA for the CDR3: TGTGCCAGTACCCCAGGGGTCGGCGGCTACACCTTC. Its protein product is CASTPGVGGYTF.

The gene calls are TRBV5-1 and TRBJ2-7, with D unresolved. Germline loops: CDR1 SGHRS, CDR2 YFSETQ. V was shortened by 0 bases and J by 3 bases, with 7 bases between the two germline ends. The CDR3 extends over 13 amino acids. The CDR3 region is CASSLDPGYEQYF. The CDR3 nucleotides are TGCGCCAGCAGCTTGGACCCAGGCTACGAGCAGTACTTC.

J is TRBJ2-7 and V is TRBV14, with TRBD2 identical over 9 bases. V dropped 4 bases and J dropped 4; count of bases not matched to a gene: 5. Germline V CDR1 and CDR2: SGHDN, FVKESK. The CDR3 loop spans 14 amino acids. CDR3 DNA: TGTGCCAGCAGCCCCCTGACTAGCGGATACGAGCAGTACTTC. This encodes CASSPLTSGYEQYF.

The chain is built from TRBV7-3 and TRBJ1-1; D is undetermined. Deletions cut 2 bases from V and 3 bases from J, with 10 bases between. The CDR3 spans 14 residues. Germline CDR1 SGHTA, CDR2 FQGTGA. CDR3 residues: CASSLQSRDTEAFF. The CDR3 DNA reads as TGTGCCAGCAGCTTACAGTCCCGGGACACTGAAGCTTTCTTT.

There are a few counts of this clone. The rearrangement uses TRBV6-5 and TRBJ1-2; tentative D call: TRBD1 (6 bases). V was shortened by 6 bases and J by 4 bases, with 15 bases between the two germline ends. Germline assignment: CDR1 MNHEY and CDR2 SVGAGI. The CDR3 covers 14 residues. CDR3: CASRRSGHLYGYTF. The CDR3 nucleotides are TGTGCCAGCAGGAGGTCGGGACACCTCTATGGCTACACCTTC.